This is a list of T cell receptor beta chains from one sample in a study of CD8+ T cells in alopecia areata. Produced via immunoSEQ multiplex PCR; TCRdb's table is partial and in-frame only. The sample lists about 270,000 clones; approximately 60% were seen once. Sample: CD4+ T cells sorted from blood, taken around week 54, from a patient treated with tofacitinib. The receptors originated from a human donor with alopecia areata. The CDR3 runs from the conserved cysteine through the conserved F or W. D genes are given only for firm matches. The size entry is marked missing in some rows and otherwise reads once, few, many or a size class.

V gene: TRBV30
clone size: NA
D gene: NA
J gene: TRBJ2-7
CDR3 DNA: TGTGCCTGGAGAGGTCAGGGTCGGAACTACGAGCAGTACTTC
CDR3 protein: CAWRGQGRNYEQYF

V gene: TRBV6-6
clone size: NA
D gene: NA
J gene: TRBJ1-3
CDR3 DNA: TGTGCCAGCAGTTACTCAGGGAGAAACACCATATATTTT
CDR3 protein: CASSYSGRNTIYF

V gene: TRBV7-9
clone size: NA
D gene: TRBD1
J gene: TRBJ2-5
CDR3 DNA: TGTGCCAGCAGCTTCGGCAGGGGGATACTTCACCAAGAGACCCAGTACTTC
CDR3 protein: CASSFGRGILHQETQYF

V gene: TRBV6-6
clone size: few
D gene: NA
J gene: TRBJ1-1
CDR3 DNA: TGTGCCAGCAGTTACGGCAAGAACACTGAAGCTTTCTTT
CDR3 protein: CASSYGKNTEAFF

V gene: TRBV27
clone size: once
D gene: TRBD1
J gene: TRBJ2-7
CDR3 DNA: TGTGCCAGCGGAGCGCACAGGGGCCATTCGTGGGAGCAGTACTTC
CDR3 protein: CASGAHRGHSWEQYF

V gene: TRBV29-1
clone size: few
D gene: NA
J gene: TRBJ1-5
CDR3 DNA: TGCAGCGTTGAAGGGGATAGCAATCAGCCCCAGCATTTT
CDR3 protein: CSVEGDSNQPQHF

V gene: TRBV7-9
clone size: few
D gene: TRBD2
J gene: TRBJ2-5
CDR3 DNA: TGTGCCAGCAGCTGGCTAGCGGGGGTCACAATACAAGAGACCCAGTACTTC
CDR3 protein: CASSWLAGVTIQETQYF

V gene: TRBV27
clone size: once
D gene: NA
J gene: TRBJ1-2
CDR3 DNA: TGTGCCAGCAGTTTAGGACCGCTGTTGAACTATGGCTACACCTTC
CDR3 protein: CASSLGPLLNYGYTF

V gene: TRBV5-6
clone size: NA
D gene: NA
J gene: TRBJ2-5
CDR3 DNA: TGTGCCAGCAGCGTAGGAGAGACCCAGTACTTC
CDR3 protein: CASSVGETQYF

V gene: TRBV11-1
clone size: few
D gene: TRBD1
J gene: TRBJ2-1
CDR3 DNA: TGTGCCAGCAGCTCCTCGAGGACAGGGAACTACAATGAGCAGTTCTTC
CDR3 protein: CASSSSRTGNYNEQFF

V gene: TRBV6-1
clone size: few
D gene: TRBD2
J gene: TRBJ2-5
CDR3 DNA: TGTGCCAGCAGTGAGTTCCTAGCGGGGGGGCCGACCCAGTACTTC
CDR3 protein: CASSEFLAGGPTQYF

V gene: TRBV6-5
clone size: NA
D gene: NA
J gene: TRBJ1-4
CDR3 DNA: TGTGCCAGCAGTTACAGCCATGGGGTGAACAGTGAAAAACTGTTTTTT
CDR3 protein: CASSYSHGVNSEKLFF

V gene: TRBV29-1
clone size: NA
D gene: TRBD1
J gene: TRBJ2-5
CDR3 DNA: TGCAGCGTTGAAGAAGGGGGCCCAGGCGAGACCCAGTACTTC
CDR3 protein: CSVEEGGPGETQYF

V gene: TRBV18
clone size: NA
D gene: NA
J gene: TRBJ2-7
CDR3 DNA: TGTGCCAGCTCCCCCGCGGCGGGGACTTACTCCTACGAGCAGTACTTC
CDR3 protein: CASSPAAGTYSYEQYF

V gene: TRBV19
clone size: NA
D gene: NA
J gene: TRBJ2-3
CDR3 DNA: TGTGCCAGTAGAATCGCAGATACGCAGTATTTT
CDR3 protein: CASRIADTQYF

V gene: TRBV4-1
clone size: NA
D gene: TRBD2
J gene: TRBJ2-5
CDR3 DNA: TGCGCCAGCAGCCAAGGACTAGCGGGGGGATTCAGAGAGACCCAGTACTTC
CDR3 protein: CASSQGLAGGFRETQYF

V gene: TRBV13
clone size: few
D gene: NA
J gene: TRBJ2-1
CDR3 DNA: TGTGCCAGCAGCTTGTACGGGAACAATGAGCAGTTCTTC
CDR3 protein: CASSLYGNNEQFF

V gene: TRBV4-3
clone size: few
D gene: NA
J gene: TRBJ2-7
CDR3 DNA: TGCGCCAGCAGCCAAGAGTACAGGGAGCCCTACGAGCAGTACTTC
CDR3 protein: CASSQEYREPYEQYF

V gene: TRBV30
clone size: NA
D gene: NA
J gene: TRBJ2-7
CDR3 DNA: TGTGCCTGGCAAAGGGGTTACGAGCAGTACTTC
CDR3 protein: CAWQRGYEQYF

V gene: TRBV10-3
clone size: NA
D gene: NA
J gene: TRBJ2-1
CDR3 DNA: TGTGCCATCAGTGAGTCCGGGGCCTCCTACAATGAGCAGTTCTTC
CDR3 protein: CAISESGASYNEQFF

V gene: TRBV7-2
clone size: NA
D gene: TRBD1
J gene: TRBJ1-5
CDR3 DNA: TGTGCCAGCAGCATAACACAGGGGGCGGGTCAGCCCCAGCATTTT
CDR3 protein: CASSITQGAGQPQHF

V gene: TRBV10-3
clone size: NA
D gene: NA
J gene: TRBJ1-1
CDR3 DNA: TGTGCCATCAGTGAGTCTAGGGGGAACACTGAAGCTTTCTTT
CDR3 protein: CAISESRGNTEAFF

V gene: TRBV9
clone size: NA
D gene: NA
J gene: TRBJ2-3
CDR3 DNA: TGTGCCAGCAGCGTAGAACTACGCACAGATACGCAGTATTTT
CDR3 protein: CASSVELRTDTQYF

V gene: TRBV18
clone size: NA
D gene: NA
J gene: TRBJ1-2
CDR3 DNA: TGTGCCAGCTCACCAGTCCGAACGGAATATGGCTACACCTTC
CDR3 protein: CASSPVRTEYGYTF

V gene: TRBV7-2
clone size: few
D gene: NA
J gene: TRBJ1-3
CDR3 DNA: TGTGCCAGCAGCCCCCGAGAGGGCCTCTCTGGAAACACCATATATTTT
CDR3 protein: CASSPREGLSGNTIYF

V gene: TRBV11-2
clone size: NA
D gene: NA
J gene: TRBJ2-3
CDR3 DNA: TGTGCCAGCAGCGTTCAGGGGCGGAGCACAGATACGCAGTATTTT
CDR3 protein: CASSVQGRSTDTQYF

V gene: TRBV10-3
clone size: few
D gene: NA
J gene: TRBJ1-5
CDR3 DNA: TGTGCCATCAGTGTCAACAGGGCGTGGGATCAGCCCCAGCATTTT
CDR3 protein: CAISVNRAWDQPQHF

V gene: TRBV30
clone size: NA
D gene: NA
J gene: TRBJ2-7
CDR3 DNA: TGTGCCTGGAGTGCCGGGGTCCGGGGTCGGGAGCAGTACTTC
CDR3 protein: CAWSAGVRGREQYF

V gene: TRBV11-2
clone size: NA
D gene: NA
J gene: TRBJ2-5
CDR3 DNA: TGTGCCAGCAGACCCGGACGGGGATCTGGTTTGAGGCAAGAGACCCAGTACTTC
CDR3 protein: CASRPGRGSGLRQETQYF

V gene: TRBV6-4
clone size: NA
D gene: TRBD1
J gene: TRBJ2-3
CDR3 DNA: TGTGCCAGCAGTGACTCAGCGCAGGGGGCGGCAGATACGCAGTATTTT
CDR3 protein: CASSDSAQGAADTQYF

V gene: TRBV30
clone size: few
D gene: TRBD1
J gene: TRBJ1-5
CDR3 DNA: TGTGCCTGGAGTTTAGCGGCAGGGGGAAACAATCAGCCCCAGCATTTT
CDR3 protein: CAWSLAAGGNNQPQHF

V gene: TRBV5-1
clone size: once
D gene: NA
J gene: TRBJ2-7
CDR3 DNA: TGCGCCAGCAGCTTGGTCCAGGGACCCTACGAGCAGTACTTC
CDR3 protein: CASSLVQGPYEQYF

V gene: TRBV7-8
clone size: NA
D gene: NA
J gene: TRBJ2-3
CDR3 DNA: TGTGCCAGCAGCTTAGGCCCGATTGATACGCAGTATTTT
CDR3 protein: CASSLGPIDTQYF

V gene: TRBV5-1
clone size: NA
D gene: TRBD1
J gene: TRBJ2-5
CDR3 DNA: TGCGCCAGCAGCTTGGGACAGGGGATAATCCCGTACCAAGAGACCCAGTACTTC
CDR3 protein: CASSLGQGIIPYQETQYF

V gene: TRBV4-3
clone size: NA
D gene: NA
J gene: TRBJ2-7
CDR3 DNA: TGCGCCAGCAGCCAAGCGAGGATCTCCTACGAGCAGTACTTC
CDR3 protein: CASSQARISYEQYF

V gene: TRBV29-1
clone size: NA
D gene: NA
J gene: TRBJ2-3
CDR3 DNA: TGCAGCGTTGAGGGTGGCACCGGGGCAGATACGCAGTATTTT
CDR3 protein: CSVEGGTGADTQYF

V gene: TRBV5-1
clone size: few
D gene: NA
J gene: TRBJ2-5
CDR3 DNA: TGCGCCAGCAGCCTGGACGGAAAGACGACCCAGTACTTC
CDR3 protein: CASSLDGKTTQYF

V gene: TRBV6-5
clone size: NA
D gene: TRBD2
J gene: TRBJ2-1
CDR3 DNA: TGTGCCAGCAGTTCGTGGGAGGGGAGCTCCTACAATGAGCAGTTCTTC
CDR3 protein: CASSSWEGSSYNEQFF

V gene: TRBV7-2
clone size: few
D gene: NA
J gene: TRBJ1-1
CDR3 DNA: TGTGCCAGCAGCTTAGTATCACTCACTGAAGCTTTCTTT
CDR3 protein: CASSLVSLTEAFF

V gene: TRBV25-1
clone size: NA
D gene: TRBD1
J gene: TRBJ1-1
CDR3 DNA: TGTGCCAGCAGAAACGACAGGGGTTACACTGAAGCTTTCTTT
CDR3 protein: CASRNDRGYTEAFF

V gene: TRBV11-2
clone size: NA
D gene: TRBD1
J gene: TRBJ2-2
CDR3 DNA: TGTGCCAGCAGCAATACAGGGGGCAGGGGCACCGGGGAGCTGTTTTTT
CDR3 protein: CASSNTGGRGTGELFF

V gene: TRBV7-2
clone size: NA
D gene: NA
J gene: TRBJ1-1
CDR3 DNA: TGTGGCAGCACCCTGCGGGGGGGAACTGAAGCTTTCTTT
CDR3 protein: CGSTLRGGTEAFF

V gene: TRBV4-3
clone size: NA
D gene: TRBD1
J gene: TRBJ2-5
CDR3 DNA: TGCGCCAGCAGCCAAGAGACAGGGGCAGAGACCCAGTACTTC
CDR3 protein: CASSQETGAETQYF

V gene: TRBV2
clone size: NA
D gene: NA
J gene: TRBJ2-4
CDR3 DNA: TGTGCCAGCAGTGACGCAGGCCTAGCCAAAAACATTCAGTACTTC
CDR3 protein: CASSDAGLAKNIQYF

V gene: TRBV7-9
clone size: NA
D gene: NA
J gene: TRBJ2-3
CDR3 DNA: TGTGCCAGCACCCCCGGATGGGATACGCAGTATTTT
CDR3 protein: CASTPGWDTQYF

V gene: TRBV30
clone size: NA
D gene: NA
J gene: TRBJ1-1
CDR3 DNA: TGTGCCTGGAGTAGAGACACTGAAGCTTTCTTT
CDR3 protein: CAWSRDTEAFF

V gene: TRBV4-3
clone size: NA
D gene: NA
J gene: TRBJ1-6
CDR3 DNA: TGCGCCAGCAGCCAAGACTTAGGGACATCTACCATGAATTCACCCCTCCACTTT
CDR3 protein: CASSQDLGTSTMNSPLHF

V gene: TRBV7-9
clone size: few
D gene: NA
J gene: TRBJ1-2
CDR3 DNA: TGTGCCAGCAGCTTAGAACATTTTGGGGGCGGTGACTATGGCTACACCTTC
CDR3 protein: CASSLEHFGGGDYGYTF

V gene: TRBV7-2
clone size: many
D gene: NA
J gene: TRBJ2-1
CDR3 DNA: TGTGCCAGCAGTAAACCGGGACTGCGATACAATGAGCAGTTCTTC
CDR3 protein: CASSKPGLRYNEQFF

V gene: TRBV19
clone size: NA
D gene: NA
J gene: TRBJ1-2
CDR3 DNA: TGTGCCAGTAGGAGACAGTACTACACCTTC
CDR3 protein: CASRRQYYTF

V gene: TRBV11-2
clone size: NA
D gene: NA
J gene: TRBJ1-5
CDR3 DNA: TGTGCCAGCAGCTTAGCGACGGGCAGACAGCATTTT
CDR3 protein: CASSLATGRQHF

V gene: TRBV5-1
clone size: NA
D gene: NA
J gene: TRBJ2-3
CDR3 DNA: TGCGCCAGCAGCTTGTCCGGGAGCACAGATACGCAGTATTTT
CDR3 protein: CASSLSGSTDTQYF

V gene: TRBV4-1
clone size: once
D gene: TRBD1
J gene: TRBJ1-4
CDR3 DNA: TGCGCCAGCAGCCCGAAGGCCACAGGGGCAACTAATGAAAAACTGTTTTTT
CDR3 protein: CASSPKATGATNEKLFF

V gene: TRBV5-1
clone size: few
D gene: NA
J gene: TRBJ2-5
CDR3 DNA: TGCGCCAGCAGCTCCCTTTCTCGGGAGACCCAGTACTTC
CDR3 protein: CASSSLSRETQYF

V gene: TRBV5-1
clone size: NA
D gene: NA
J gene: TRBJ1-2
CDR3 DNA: TGCGCCAGCAGCTTGGTCGCCTACTATGGCTACACCTTC
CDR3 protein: CASSLVAYYGYTF

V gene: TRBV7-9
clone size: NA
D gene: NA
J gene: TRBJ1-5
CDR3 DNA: TGTGCCAGCAGCTTAGCGATCGGGACATCGGCTAGCAATCAGCCCCAGCATTTT
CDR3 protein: CASSLAIGTSASNQPQHF

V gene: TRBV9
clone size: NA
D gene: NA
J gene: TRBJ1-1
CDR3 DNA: TGTGCCAGCAGCGTAGGAGGGTCCGGCACTGAAGCTTTCTTT
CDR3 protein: CASSVGGSGTEAFF

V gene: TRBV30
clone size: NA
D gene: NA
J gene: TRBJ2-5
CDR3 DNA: TGTGCCTGGAGTTCCAATAGCGATACCCAGTACTTC
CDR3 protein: CAWSSNSDTQYF

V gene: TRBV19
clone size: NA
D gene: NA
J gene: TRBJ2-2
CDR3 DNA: TGTGCCAGCAGAACCGGATTGACGGGCGGGGAGCTGTTTTTT
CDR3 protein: CASRTGLTGGELFF

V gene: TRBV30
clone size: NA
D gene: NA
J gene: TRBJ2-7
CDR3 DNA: TGTGCCTGGAGTGTAGGAGGGTACGAGCAGTACTTC
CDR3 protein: CAWSVGGYEQYF